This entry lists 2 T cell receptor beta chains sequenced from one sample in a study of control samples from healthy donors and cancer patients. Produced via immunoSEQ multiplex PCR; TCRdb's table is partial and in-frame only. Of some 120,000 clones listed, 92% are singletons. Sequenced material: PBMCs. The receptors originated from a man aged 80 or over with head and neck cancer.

The CDR3 loop reads CASGLRDLENYGYTF. The DNA for the CDR3 is TGTGCTAGTGGTCTACGGGATCTCGAGAACTATGGCTACACCTTC. The chain has TRBV12-5 and TRBJ1-2; D call uncertain. This CDR3 has 15 amino acids. CDR1 and CDR2 from the germline V gene are LGHNT and FRNRAP. The ends were cut back, 5 bases at V and 2 bases at J, with 15 bases in the middle.

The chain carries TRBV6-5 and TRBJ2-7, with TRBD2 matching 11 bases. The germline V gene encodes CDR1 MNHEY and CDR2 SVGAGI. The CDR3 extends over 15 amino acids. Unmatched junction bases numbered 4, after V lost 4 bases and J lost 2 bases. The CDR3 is CASSLPGLAAYEQYF. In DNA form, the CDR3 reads TGTGCCAGCAGTTTGCCGGGACTAGCGGCCTACGAGCAGTACTTC.